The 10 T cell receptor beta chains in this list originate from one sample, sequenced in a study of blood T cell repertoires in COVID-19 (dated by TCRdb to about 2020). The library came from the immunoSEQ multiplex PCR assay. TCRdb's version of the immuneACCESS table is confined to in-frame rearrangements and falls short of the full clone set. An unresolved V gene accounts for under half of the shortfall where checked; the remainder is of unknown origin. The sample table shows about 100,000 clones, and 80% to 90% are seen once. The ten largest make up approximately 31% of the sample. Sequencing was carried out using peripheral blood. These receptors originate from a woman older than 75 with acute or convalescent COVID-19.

CDR3 in amino acids: CASSFRGGLNTGELFF. CDR3 DNA sequence: TGTGCCAGCAGTTTTCGAGGGGGTTTGAACACCGGGGAGCTGTTTTTT. The genes are TRBV6-2 or TRBV6-3 and TRBJ2-2; D perhaps matches TRBD1 (6 bases). The CDR3 length is 16 residues. V lost 4 bases, J lost 1 base, and 13 bases lay in between. Germline V lookup: CDR1 MNHEY, CDR2 SVGEGT.

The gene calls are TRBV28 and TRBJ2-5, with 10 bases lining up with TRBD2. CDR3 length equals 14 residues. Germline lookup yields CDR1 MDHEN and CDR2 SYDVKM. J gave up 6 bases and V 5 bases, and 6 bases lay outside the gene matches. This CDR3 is CASSPSGGEQTQYF. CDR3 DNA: TGTGCCAGCAGTCCTAGCGGGGGTGAACAGACCCAGTACTTC.

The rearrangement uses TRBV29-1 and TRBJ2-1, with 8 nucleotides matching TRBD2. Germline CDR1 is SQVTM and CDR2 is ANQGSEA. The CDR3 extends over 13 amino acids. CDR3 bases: TGCACCGCACGGGGGGGGGCCTACAATGAGCAGTTCTTC. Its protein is CTARGGAYNEQFF.

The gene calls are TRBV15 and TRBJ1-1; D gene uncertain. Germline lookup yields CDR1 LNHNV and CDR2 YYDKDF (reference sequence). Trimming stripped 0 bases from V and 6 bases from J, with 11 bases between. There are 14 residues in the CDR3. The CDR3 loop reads CATSRDVGLSEAFF. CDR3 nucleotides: TGTGCCACCAGCAGAGATGTGGGCCTCTCTGAAGCTTTCTTT.

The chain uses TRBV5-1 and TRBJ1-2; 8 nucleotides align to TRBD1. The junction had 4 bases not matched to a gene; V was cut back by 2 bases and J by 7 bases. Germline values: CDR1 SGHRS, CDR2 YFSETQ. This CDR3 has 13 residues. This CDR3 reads CASSFRGRGGYTF. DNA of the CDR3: TGCGCCAGCAGCTTCAGGGGGCGGGGTGGCTACACCTTC.

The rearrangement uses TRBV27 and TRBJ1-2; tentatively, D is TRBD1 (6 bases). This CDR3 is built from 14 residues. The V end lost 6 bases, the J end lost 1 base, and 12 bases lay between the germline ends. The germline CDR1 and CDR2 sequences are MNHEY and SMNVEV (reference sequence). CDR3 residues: CASRSVGGNYGYTF. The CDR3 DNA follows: TGTGCCAGCAGGTCGGTAGGGGGTAACTATGGCTACACCTTC.

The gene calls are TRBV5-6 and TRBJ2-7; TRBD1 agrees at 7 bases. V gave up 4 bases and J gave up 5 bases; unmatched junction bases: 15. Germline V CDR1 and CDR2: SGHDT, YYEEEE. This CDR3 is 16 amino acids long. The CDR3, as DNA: TGTGCCAGCAGCCCGGACAGGCGGTCCGGATGGGACGAGCAGTACTTC. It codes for CASSPDRRSGWDEQYF. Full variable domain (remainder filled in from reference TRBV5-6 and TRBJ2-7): DAGVTQSPTHLIKTRGQQVTLRCSPKSGHDTVSWYQQALGQGPQFIFQYYEEEERQRGNFPDRFSGHQFPNYSSELNVNALLLGDSALYLCASSPDRRSGWDEQYFGPGTRLTVT.

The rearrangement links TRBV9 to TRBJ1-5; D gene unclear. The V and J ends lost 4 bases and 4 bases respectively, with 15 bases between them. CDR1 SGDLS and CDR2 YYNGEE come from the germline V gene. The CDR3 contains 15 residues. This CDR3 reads CASSYGRGMNQPQHF. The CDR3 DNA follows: TGTGCCAGCAGCTACGGACGAGGGATGAATCAGCCCCAGCATTTT.

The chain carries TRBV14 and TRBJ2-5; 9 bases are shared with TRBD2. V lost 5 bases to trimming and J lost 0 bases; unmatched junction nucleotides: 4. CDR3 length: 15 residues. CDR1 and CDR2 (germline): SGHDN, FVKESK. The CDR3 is CASSAVAGDQETQYF. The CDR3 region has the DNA TGTGCCAGCAGCGCAGTAGCGGGGGACCAAGAGACCCAGTACTTC.

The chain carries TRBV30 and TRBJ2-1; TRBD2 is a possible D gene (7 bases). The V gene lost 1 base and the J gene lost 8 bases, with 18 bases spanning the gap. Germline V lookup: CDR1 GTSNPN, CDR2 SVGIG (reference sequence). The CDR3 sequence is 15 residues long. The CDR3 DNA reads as TGTGCCTGGAGTGGTGCTGGGGGGGCCGGCTATGAGCAGTTCTTC. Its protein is CAWSGAGGAGYEQFF.